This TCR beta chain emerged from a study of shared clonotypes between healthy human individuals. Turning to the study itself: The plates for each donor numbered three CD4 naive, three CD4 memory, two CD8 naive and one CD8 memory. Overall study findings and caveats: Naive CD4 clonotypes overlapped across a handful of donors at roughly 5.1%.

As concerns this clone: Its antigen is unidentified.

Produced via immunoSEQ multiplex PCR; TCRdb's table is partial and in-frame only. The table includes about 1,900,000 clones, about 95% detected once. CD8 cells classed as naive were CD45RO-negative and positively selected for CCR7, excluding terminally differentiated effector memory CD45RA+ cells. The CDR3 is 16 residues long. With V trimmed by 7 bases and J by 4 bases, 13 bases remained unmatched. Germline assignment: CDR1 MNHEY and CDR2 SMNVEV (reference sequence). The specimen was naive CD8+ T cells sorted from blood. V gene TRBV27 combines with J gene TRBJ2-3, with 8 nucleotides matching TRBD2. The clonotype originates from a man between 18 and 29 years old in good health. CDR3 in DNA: TGTGCCAGCACGCCCGGCCCGGGACTAGGCCCAGATACGCAGTATTTT. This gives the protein CASTPGPGLGPDTQYF.